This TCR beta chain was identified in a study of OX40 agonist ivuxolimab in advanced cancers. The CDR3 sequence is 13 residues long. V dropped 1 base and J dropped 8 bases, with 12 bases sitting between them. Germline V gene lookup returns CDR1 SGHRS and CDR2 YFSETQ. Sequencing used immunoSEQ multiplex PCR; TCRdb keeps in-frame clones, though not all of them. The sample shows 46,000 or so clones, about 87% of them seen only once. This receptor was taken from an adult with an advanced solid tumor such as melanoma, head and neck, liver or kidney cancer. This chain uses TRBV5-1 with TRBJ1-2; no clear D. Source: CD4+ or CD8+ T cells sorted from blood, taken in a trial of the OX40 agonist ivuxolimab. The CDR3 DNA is TGCGCCAGCAGCTTGTCTAGGGAGGGAGGCTACACCTTC. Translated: CASSLSREGGYTF.